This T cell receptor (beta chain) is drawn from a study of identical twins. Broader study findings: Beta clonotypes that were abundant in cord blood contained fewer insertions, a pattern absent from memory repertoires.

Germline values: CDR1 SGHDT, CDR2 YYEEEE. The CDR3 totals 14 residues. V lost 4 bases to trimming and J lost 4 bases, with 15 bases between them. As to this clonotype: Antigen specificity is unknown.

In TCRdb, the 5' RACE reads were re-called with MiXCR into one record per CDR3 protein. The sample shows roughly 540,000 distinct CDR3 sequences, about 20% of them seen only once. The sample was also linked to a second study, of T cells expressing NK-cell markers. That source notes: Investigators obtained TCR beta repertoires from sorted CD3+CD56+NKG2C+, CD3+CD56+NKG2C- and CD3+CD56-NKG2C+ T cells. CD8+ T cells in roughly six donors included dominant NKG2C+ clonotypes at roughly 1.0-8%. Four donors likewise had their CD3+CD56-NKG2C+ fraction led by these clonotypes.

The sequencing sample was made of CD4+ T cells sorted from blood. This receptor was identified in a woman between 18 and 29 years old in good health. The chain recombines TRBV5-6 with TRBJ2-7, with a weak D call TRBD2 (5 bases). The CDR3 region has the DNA TGTGCCAGCAGCCTGGGAGTTCGGGATTACGAGCAGTACTTC. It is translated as CASSLGVRDYEQYF.